These 27 T cell receptor beta chains share one sample of origin, sequenced in a study of shared clonotypes between healthy human individuals (dated by TCRdb to the early 2020s). Library preparation used the immunoSEQ multiplex PCR assay. Drawn from immuneACCESS, this table holds only the in-frame rearrangements with V and J called that TCRdb kept. Clones are partly lost; checked studies trace under half to an unresolved V gene and leave the rest unexplained. For this sample the table gives about 690,000 clones, of which about nine tenths were detected only once. 34% of the sample goes to the ten largest clones. Sequenced input: memory CD8+ T cells from PBMCs. This sample's cell subset or site label indicates: CD45RO+ cells pooled with CCR7-negative TemRA cells. The receptor source for this set is a man aged 18 to 35 in good health. Some clones in this sample may be carry-over from other donors' samples.

V usage is TRBV18 and J usage is TRBJ1-2, with D possibly TRBD1 on 5 matching bases. V gave up 4 bases and J gave up 0 bases, with 9 bases separating them. The CDR3 runs 14 residues. Germline V gives CDR1 KGHSH, CDR2 LQKENI. CDR3 sequence reads: CASSRDASNYGYTF. The DNA for the CDR3 is TGTGCCAGCTCACGGGACGCTTCTAACTATGGCTACACCTTC.

The chain joins TRBV10-3 to TRBJ1-6, with TRBD1 matching over 8 bases. V trimming: 11 bases; J trimming: 6 bases; junction bases outside the gene matches: 15. This CDR3 is built from 16 residues. Germline CDR1 and CDR2: ENHRY and SYGVKD. For the CDR3, the DNA is TGTGCCGCGGGGTTTGGGACAGGTCAGATTAATTCACCCCTCCACTTT. Translating it yields CAAGFGTGQINSPLHF.

Details on this clone: Sequence at one end of the junction differs from germline and may be a read error. CDR3 sequence (DNA): TGTGCCAGCAGTCGGACTAGCGGGAGAGACTTC. Its protein product is CASSRTSGRDF. The chain employs TRBV6-5 and TRBJ2-5; 13 bases match TRBD2. Germline V gives CDR1 MNHEY, CDR2 SVGAGI. This CDR3 has 11 residues.

The chain carries TRBV5-6 and TRBJ2-1; 7 positions agree with TRBD2. CDR3 size: 16 residues. Germline values: CDR1 SGHDT, CDR2 YYEEEE. With V trimmed by 4 bases and J by 3 bases, 10 bases remained unmatched. DNA for the CDR3: TGTGCCAGCAGCGCGGTGGGGACTACTCTCTACAATGAGCAGTTCTTC. This sequence encodes CASSAVGTTLYNEQFF.

The CDR3 sequence: CASSEWSTNTGELFF. DNA for the CDR3: TGTGCCAGTAGTGAATGGAGTACCAACACCGGGGAGCTGTTTTTT. The V and J genes are TRBV19 and TRBJ2-2; D call uncertain. This CDR3 is built from 15 residues. Looked up from germline, CDR1 is LNHDA and CDR2 is SQIVND (reference sequence). Trimming removed 5 bases at V and 2 bases at J, with 12 bases between.

The chain employs TRBV7-9 and TRBJ2-1, with a weak D call TRBD2 (5 bases). Germline V gene sequence: CDR1 SEHNR, CDR2 FQNEAQ (reference sequence). The ends were cut back, 1 base at V and 4 bases at J, with 17 bases in the middle. The CDR3 runs to 17 residues. The CDR3 is CASSLGWGQRRYNEQFF. As DNA, the CDR3 is TGTGCCAGCAGCTTAGGGTGGGGTCAGCGGAGATACAATGAGCAGTTCTTC. The complete variable domain, with remaining parts taken from reference TRBV7-9 and TRBJ2-1, reads DTGVSQNPRHKITKRGQNVTFRCDPISEHNRLYWYRQTLGQGPEFLTYFQNEAQLEKSRLLSDRFSAERPKGSFSTLEIQRTEQGDSAMYLCASSLGWGQRRYNEQFFGPGTRLTVL.

V usage is TRBV18 and J usage is TRBJ2-7, with D perhaps TRBD2 (6 bases). This CDR3 contains 16 residues. Germline CDR1 is KGHSH and CDR2 is LQKENI. Deletions cut 1 base from V and 0 bases from J, with 13 bases between. CDR3 amino acids: CASSPLGRGPSYEQYF. The CDR3 coding sequence is TGTGCCAGCTCACCACTAGGGCGGGGACCCTCCTACGAGCAGTACTTC.

J is TRBJ2-7 and V is TRBV30, with D uncertain. Germline CDR1 GTSNPN, CDR2 SVGIG (reference sequence). V shed 0 bases and J shed 3 bases, with 18 bases lying between them. CDR3 size: 16 residues. Here the CDR3 DNA reads TGTGCCTGGAGTGTACGCGGCGTCCCTTCGGGCTACGAGCAGTACTTC. It specifies CAWSVRGVPSGYEQYF.

The CDR3 here is CASNPTENQETQYF. As DNA, the CDR3 is TGTGCCAGCAACCCGACAGAGAACCAAGAGACCCAGTACTTC. V gene TRBV28 combines with J gene TRBJ2-5, with a weak D call TRBD1 (5 bases). Germline CDR1 is MDHEN and CDR2 is SYDVKM. CDR3 size: 14 residues. V was pared by 7 bases and J by 0 bases, with 12 bases between.

This chain connects TRBV4-2 to TRBJ2-5, with D tentatively TRBD1 or TRBD2 (5 bases each). The V and J ends lost 2 bases and 5 bases respectively, with 18 bases between them. The CDR3 is 16 amino acids. CDR1 LGHNA and CDR2 YNFKEQ come from the germline V gene. The CDR3 DNA follows: TGTGCCAGCAGCCAAACCCCGGGGCAGGGTGGGGAGACCCAGTACTTC. It encodes CASSQTPGQGGETQYF.

The chain links TRBV7-9 to TRBJ2-7; no firm D call. The germline CDR1 and CDR2 sequences are SEHNR and FQNEAQ (reference sequence). Trimming left V 4 bases short and J 3 bases short, with 10 bases between. This CDR3 comprises 13 residues. The CDR3 DNA sequence: TGTGCCAGCAGCTCCGACTTGCGCTACGAGCAGTACTTC. Translated, it gives CASSSDLRYEQYF.

The V call is TRBV6-5, the J call TRBJ2-3; the D gene could be TRBD1 or TRBD2 (5 bases each). Per the germline V gene, CDR1 is MNHEY and CDR2 is SVGAGI. The CDR3 contains 13 residues. The germline V and J ends were trimmed by 6 bases and 2 bases, with 9 bases remaining between them. CDR3 nucleotide sequence: TGTGCCAGCAGCAGGGACCACACAGATACGCAGTATTTT. Its protein product is CASSRDHTDTQYF.

The V call is TRBV29-1, the J call TRBJ2-1; the match to TRBD2 covers 7 bases. The germline V gene has CDR1 SQVTM and CDR2 ANQGSEA. CDR3 length: 12 amino acids. The junction had 4 bases not matched to a gene; V was cut back by 1 base and J by 10 bases. Here the CDR3 DNA reads TGCAGCGTTGAAGTTACGGGAGGAGAGCAGTTCTTC. It codes for CSVEVTGGEQFF.

This chain uses TRBV7-3 with TRBJ1-2; D unclear. The CDR3 spans 10 residues. Trimming took off 5 bases at V and 14 bases at J, with 12 bases between the two ends. Germline CDR1 SGHTA, CDR2 FQGTGA. The CDR3 DNA reads as TGTGCCAGCAGCCCCCCCCCTAGAACCTTC. Residues: CASSPPPRTF.

The rearrangement joins TRBV7-8 to TRBJ2-7; TRBD2 might be the D (7 bases). This CDR3 is 17 amino acids long. Trimming pared 5 bases from V and 0 bases from J, leaving 20 bases between. Germline CDR1 and CDR2: SGHVS and FQNEAQ. The CDR3 loop is CASSPQGGTTYSYEQYF. DNA of the CDR3: TGTGCCAGCAGCCCCCAGGGAGGGACAACCTACTCCTACGAGCAGTACTTC.

The chain is built from TRBV19 and TRBJ2-7; TRBD1 aligns across 8 bases. The J segment lost 7 bases and the V segment lost 0 bases, leaving 8 bases of the junction unmatched. Germline V gene data show CDR1 as LNHDA and CDR2 as SQIVND (reference sequence). The CDR3 sequence is 15 residues long. The CDR3 DNA reads as TGTGCCAGTAGTATAGAAGGCAGGGGGCTAGGTGAGCAGTACTTC. This sequence encodes CASSIEGRGLGEQYF.

The J gene is TRBJ2-6, the V gene TRBV7-9; possible D gene TRBD2, 5 bases. The CDR3 has 16 residues. The germline gives CDR1 SEHNR, CDR2 FQNEAQ (reference sequence). Trimming removed 4 bases at V and 0 bases at J, with 10 bases between. The CDR3 here is CASSSGRDSGANVLTF. CDR3 nucleotides: TGTGCCAGCAGCTCCGGACGGGACTCTGGGGCCAACGTCCTGACTTTC.

The chain recombines TRBV9 with TRBJ1-4; D gene unclear. Germline V CDR1 and CDR2: SGDLS, YYNGEE. The germline V and J ends were trimmed by 0 bases and 5 bases, with 17 bases remaining between them. This CDR3 has 17 residues. CDR3 nucleotide sequence: TGTGCCAGCAGCGTAGAACGGACCTTACCTCTGAATGAAAAACTGTTTTTT. Translation: CASSVERTLPLNEKLFF.

This chain links TRBV7-2 with TRBJ2-7, with a possible D match to TRBD2 (5 bases). Trimming removed 3 bases from V and 0 bases from J, with 9 bases in between. The CDR3 contains 14 residues. CDR1 is SGHTA and CDR2 is FQGNSA in the germline V gene. The CDR3 DNA sequence: TGTGCCAGCAGCTTCGGAGGAAGCTCCTACGAGCAGTACTTC. Protein sequence: CASSFGGSSYEQYF.

The chain joins TRBV6-1 to TRBJ1-3; a weak D match, TRBD1 (6 bases). V lost 6 bases, J lost 1 base, and 19 bases lay in between. From germline, CDR1 is MNHNS and CDR2 SASEGT. CDR3 length equals 17 residues. The CDR3 reads CASSELRDTLSGNTIYF. CDR3 DNA sequence: TGTGCCAGCAGCGAACTCCGGGACACTTTATCTGGAAACACCATATATTTT.

This clone was seen only a few times. The chain links TRBV27 to TRBJ2-1; 9 bases match TRBD2. Germline loops: CDR1 MNHEY, CDR2 SMNVEV (reference sequence). This CDR3 is built from 15 residues. Losses at the gene ends were 3 bases for V and 2 bases for J; bases not matched to a gene: 2. The CDR3 loop is CASSFSGSAYNEQFF. As DNA, the CDR3 is TGTGCCAGCAGTTTTAGCGGGAGTGCCTACAATGAGCAGTTCTTC.

This clone was recorded only once. The sample carries other DNA sequences with the same CDR3. The chain uses TRBV4-1 and TRBJ1-2, with 7 bases matching TRBD1. This CDR3 has 16 residues. Trimming cost V 0 bases and J 4 bases; bases outside gene matches: 8. Germline CDR1 MGHRA, CDR2 YSYEKL. CDR3 residues: CASSQDRRTGTYGYTF. CDR3 sequence (DNA): TGCGCCAGCAGCCAAGACCGAAGGACAGGCACCTATGGCTACACCTTC.

The genes are TRBV9 and TRBJ2-1; 13 positions match TRBD2. This CDR3 comprises 16 residues. J was trimmed by 6 bases and V by 4 bases; bases with no gene match: 7. CDR1 is SGDLS, CDR2 YYNGEE, per germline. The CDR3 nucleotides read TGTGCCAGCAGCCCCTGGACTAGCGGGAGCGGCAATGAGCAGTTCTTC. Protein sequence: CASSPWTSGSGNEQFF.

V and J are TRBV28 and TRBJ1-1, with D hard to call. The CDR3 is made up of 13 amino acids. V dropped 7 bases and J dropped 0 bases, with 9 bases sitting between them. Germline CDR1 and CDR2: MDHEN and SYDVKM. The CDR3 region is CASNMALNTEAFF. The CDR3 nucleotides read TGTGCCAGCAACATGGCTTTGAACACTGAAGCTTTCTTT.

The J gene is TRBJ2-1, the V gene TRBV27; the D call may be TRBD1 or TRBD2 (5 bases each). The CDR3 consists of 14 residues. The germline V and J ends were trimmed by 3 bases and 6 bases, with 12 bases remaining between them. Germline CDR1 MNHEY, CDR2 SMNVEV (reference sequence). The CDR3 here is CASSFPGPGNEQFF. CDR3 in DNA: TGTGCCAGCAGTTTTCCGGGGCCAGGCAATGAGCAGTTCTTC.

The chain joins TRBV29-1 to TRBJ2-1, with 10 bases identical to TRBD1. The germline V gene encodes CDR1 SQVTM and CDR2 ANQGSEA. The CDR3 sequence is 14 residues long. The trim removed 6 bases at V and 2 bases at J, leaving 4 bases unmatched. CDR3 protein: CSVPGQGAYNEQFF. CDR3 nucleotides: TGCAGCGTCCCCGGACAGGGGGCCTACAATGAGCAGTTCTTC.

V is TRBV6-5 and J is TRBJ2-5; 7 bases align to TRBD1. J lost 3 bases, V lost 6 bases, and 4 bases had no gene match. The CDR3 loop spans 13 amino acids. Germline V gene sequence: CDR1 MNHEY, CDR2 SVGAGI. CDR3 region: CASRYDREETQYF. In DNA form, the CDR3 reads TGTGCCAGCAGATACGACAGGGAAGAGACCCAGTACTTC.